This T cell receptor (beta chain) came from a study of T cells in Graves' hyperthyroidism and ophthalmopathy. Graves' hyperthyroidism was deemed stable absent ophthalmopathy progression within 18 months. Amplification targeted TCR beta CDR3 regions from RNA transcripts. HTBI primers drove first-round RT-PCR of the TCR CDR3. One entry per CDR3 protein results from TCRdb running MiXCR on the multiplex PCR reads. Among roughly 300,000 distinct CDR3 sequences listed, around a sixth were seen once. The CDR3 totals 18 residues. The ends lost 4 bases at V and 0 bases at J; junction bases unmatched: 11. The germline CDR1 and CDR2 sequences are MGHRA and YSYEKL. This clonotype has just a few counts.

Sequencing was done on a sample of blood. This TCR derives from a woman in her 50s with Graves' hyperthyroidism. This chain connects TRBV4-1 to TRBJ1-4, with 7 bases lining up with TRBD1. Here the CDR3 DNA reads TGCGCCAGCAGCCCCCTACCGGGACAGCTTACAACTAATGAAAAACTGTTTTTT. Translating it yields CASSPLPGQLTTNEKLFF.